These 31 T cell receptor beta chains were all obtained from the same sample, sequenced in a study of CD8 T cells in ankylosing spondylitis. Study-wide results and caveats: About 8 highly homologous variants made up a TCR beta motif, and this motif appeared characteristic of ankylosing spondylitis blood.

TCRdb reprocessed the 5' RACE reads via MiXCR and lists one record per CDR3 protein. The sample records fewer than 550,000 distinct CDR3 sequences, roughly 5.2% being singletons. These receptors have no known antigen. Sequences were obtained from blood, either unsorted or a sorted T cell fraction (not recorded which). The receptors stem from a male donor with ankylosing spondylitis.

Ten or more counts support this clonotype. The rearrangement uses TRBV14 and TRBJ2-3; a weak D match, TRBD2 (5 bases). Trimming left V 4 bases short and J 0 bases short, with 14 bases between. Looked up from germline, CDR1 is SGHDN and CDR2 is FVKESK. CDR3 length: 16 amino acids. CDR3 sequence (DNA): TGTGCCAGCAGCCCCCGAGGGTTCCGAAGCACAGATACGCAGTATTTT. As protein: CASSPRGFRSTDTQYF.

This clonotype was observed a few times. The genes are TRBV15 and TRBJ2-5, with 9 bases identical to TRBD1. V gave up 3 bases and J gave up 3 bases; unmatched junction bases: 5. CDR3 length equals 15 residues. Germline V gives CDR1 LNHNV, CDR2 YYDKDF (reference sequence). The CDR3, as DNA: TGTGCCACCAGCAGGGGACGGACAGGGGAAGAGACCCAGTACTTC. Protein product: CATSRGRTGEETQYF.

This clonotype was detected many times. The chain is built from TRBV7-2 and TRBJ2-7; D may match TRBD1 or TRBD2 (6 bases each). The CDR3 sequence is 17 residues long. CDR1 SGHTA and CDR2 FQGNSA come from the germline V gene. Trimming took 3 bases from V and 2 from J, leaving 20 bases between them. The CDR3 nucleotides read TGTGCCAGCAGCTTCGACAAGGTCTGGGGGGCGACCTACGAGCAGTACTTC. Translating it yields CASSFDKVWGATYEQYF.

This clonotype was observed at least ten times. The V call is TRBV9, the J call TRBJ1-2; D may be TRBD1 (5 bases). CDR1 and CDR2 (germline): SGDLS, YYNGEE. This CDR3 region has 14 residues. The V gene lost 1 base and the J gene lost 7 bases, with 14 bases spanning the gap. CDR3 sequence (DNA): TGTGCCAGCAGCGTACGGGACCTAACTTTTGGCTACACCTTC. Protein product: CASSVRDLTFGYTF.

Ten or more counts support this clonotype. This rearrangement joins TRBV27 to TRBJ1-1; D uncertain. V dropped 2 bases and J dropped 1 base, with 14 bases sitting between them. This CDR3 spans 16 amino acids. The germline CDR1 and CDR2 sequences are MNHEY and SMNVEV (reference sequence). This CDR3 is CASSLGVDIGNTEAFF. In DNA form, the CDR3 reads TGTGCCAGCAGTTTAGGGGTCGACATCGGGAACACTGAAGCTTTCTTT.

The chain links TRBV4-2 to TRBJ1-2, with 8 bases that match TRBD1. CDR1 and CDR2 from the germline V gene are LGHNA and YNFKEQ. Trimming cost V 4 bases and J 6 bases; bases outside gene matches: 7. The CDR3 sequence is 14 residues long. The CDR3 here is CASSLAGTGHGYTF. The CDR3 DNA reads as TGTGCCAGCAGCCTTGCCGGGACAGGCCATGGCTACACCTTC.

The sample holds many counts of this clonotype. The chain carries TRBV24-1 and TRBJ1-5, with 12 bases that match TRBD1. The CDR3 has 19 residues. V lost 4 bases to trimming and J lost 0 bases; unmatched junction nucleotides: 9. Germline assignment: CDR1 KGHDR and CDR2 SFDVKD. Written as DNA, the CDR3 is TGTGCCACCAGTGAGTCCGGGACAGGGGGCCTCTATAGCAATCAGCCCCAGCATTTT. Residues: CATSESGTGGLYSNQPQHF.

This clonotype was recorded at least ten times. The chain combines TRBV27 with TRBJ1-5, with TRBD1 as a possible D gene (5 bases). The CDR3 is made up of 15 amino acids. Germline values: CDR1 MNHEY, CDR2 SMNVEV (reference sequence). Trimming shortened V by 6 bases and J by 9 bases, and 21 bases separated the two germline ends. This CDR3 is CASSPWGGWLSPQHF. Written as DNA, the CDR3 is TGTGCCAGCAGCCCTTGGGGGGGTTGGTTGTCGCCCCAGCATTTT.

The rearrangement joins TRBV9 to TRBJ1-6; 8 positions agree with TRBD1. The CDR3 has 13 amino acids. CDR1 and CDR2 from the germline V gene are SGDLS and YYNGEE. V shed 4 bases, J shed 13 bases, and the junction held 7 bases outside the gene matches. DNA for the CDR3: TGTGCCAGCAGCCTCGGACAGGGAAGGCCCCTCCACTTT. Encoded protein: CASSLGQGRPLHF.

This clonotype was counted ten times or more. The J gene is TRBJ1-5, the V gene TRBV12-3 or TRBV12-4, with a tentative D call TRBD1 (5 bases). Trimming removed 3 bases from V and 9 bases from J, with 21 bases in between. This CDR3 has 16 amino acids. In DNA form, the CDR3 reads TGTGCCAGCAGTTTCGACTCCGGGGGATGGGGTAGGCCCCAGCATTTT. Its translation: CASSFDSGGWGRPQHF.

This clonotype came up many times. The chain joins TRBV28 to TRBJ1-2; tentative D call: TRBD1 (6 bases). Germline CDR1 reads MDHEN; CDR2 reads SYDVKM. The V gene lost 9 bases and the J gene lost 7 bases, with 24 bases spanning the gap. The CDR3 has 15 residues. This CDR3 reads CASRSSGAGRGGYTF. The CDR3, as DNA: TGTGCCAGTCGGTCATCAGGGGCAGGAAGAGGTGGCTACACCTTC.

The genes are TRBV3-1 and TRBJ2-5; TRBD1 aligns across 11 bases. Germline-derived CDR1 and CDR2 are LGHDT and YNNKEL (reference sequence). With 3 bases clipped from V and 5 bases from J, the junction kept 5 bases outside the gene matches. CDR3 length: 15 residues. The CDR3 nucleotides read TGTGCCAGCAGCCAGGGACAGGGGGAATGGGAGACCCAGTACTTC. Its translation: CASSQGQGEWETQYF.

This clonotype was observed at least ten times. This chain connects TRBV7-2 to TRBJ2-2; no firm D call. With 2 bases removed from V and 1 base from J, the gap between germline ends came to 14 bases. The CDR3 extends over 17 amino acids. The germline gives CDR1 SGHTA, CDR2 FQGNSA. The CDR3 loop is CASSLRFQAGNTGELFF. Written as DNA, the CDR3 is TGTGCCAGCAGCTTACGATTTCAGGCTGGGAACACCGGGGAGCTGTTTTTT.

This clonotype was observed at least ten times. J is TRBJ1-1 and V is TRBV12-3 or TRBV12-4; D call uncertain. The CDR3 spans 13 residues. Between the trimmed V and J ends, which lost 5 bases and 6 bases, there was a span of 13 bases. The CDR3 coding sequence is TGTGCCAGCAGTCACCAGGTTCTCGCTGAAGCTTTCTTT. Translating gives CASSHQVLAEAFF.

There are many counts of this clonotype. This chain joins TRBV5-1 and TRBJ2-5; D is perhaps TRBD2 (6 bases). Trimming pared 7 bases from V and 3 bases from J, leaving 10 bases between. CDR3 size: 12 residues. In germline, CDR1 is SGHRS, CDR2 YFSETQ. The CDR3 loop is CASSRTKETQYF. In DNA, the CDR3 is TGCGCCAGCTCAAGGACTAAAGAGACCCAGTACTTC.

This clonotype was recorded a few times. The rearrangement links TRBV20-1 to TRBJ2-6; D tentatively fits TRBD1 or TRBD2 (5 bases each). Trimming shortened V by 6 bases and J by 6 bases, and 27 bases separated the two germline ends. The length of the CDR3 is 18 residues. Looked up from germline, CDR1 is DFQATT and CDR2 is SNEGSKA (reference sequence). CDR3: CSALPSGHYTSKANVLTF. The CDR3 region has the DNA TGCAGTGCCCTGCCCTCGGGGCATTACACTTCTAAGGCCAACGTCCTGACTTTC.

This chain uses TRBV11-3 with TRBJ2-3; a weak D match, TRBD2 (6 bases). The CDR3 runs 16 residues. Germline loops: CDR1 SGHNT, CDR2 YENEEA. CDR3 sequence: CVYRGRIPRNTDTQYF. CDR3 in DNA: TGTGTTTATAGAGGGAGGATACCTCGGAACACAGATACGCAGTATTTT.

This clonotype was observed at least ten times. This sequence joins TRBV20-1 and TRBJ2-5; a possible D gene is TRBD2 (7 bases). The germline V and J ends were trimmed by 5 bases and 5 bases, with 18 bases remaining between them. CDR3 length equals 14 residues. CDR1 and CDR2 (germline): DFQATT, SNEGSKA (reference sequence). The CDR3 sequence: CSAERGREVETQYF. The CDR3 DNA reads as TGCAGTGCTGAAAGGGGGAGGGAAGTGGAGACCCAGTACTTC.

In DNA, the CDR3 is TGTGCCACCAGTGATTTAACCCGGGGGGAAGCTTTCTTT. Translating gives CATSDLTRGEAFF. This rearrangement joins TRBV24-1 to TRBJ1-1; TRBD1 is a possible D gene (5 bases). The CDR3 is made up of 13 amino acids. CDR1 is KGHDR, CDR2 SFDVKD, per germline. V was shortened by 1 base and J by 8 bases, with 10 bases between the two germline ends.

This clonotype was counted only a few times. The chain is built from TRBV5-6 and TRBJ2-7; TRBD1 might be the D (6 bases). CDR1 is SGHDT, CDR2 YYEEEE, per germline. This CDR3 spans 13 amino acids. V lost 4 bases and J lost 3, with 11 bases in between. This chain's CDR3 is CASSPQGFYEQYF. CDR3 nucleotides: TGTGCCAGCAGCCCACAGGGTTTCTACGAGCAGTACTTC.

This clonotype was counted ten times or more. The chain has TRBV7-2 and TRBJ1-1, with TRBD1 matching 10 bases. The CDR3 runs 16 residues. V lost 6 bases, J lost 1 base, and 8 bases stayed unmatched. Per the germline V gene, CDR1 is SGHTA and CDR2 is FQGNSA. CDR3 nucleotide sequence: TGTGCCAGCAGTCTCAGACAGGGGGCACGGAACACTGAAGCTTTCTTT. Its translation: CASSLRQGARNTEAFF.

This clonotype came up many times. CDR3 amino acids: CSARGLLMSGYTF. CDR3 nucleotide sequence: TGCAGTGCTAGAGGGCTTCTTATGTCCGGCTACACCTTC. The chain has TRBV20-1 and TRBJ1-2; unclear D gene. The CDR3 covers 13 residues. Germline loops: CDR1 DFQATT, CDR2 SNEGSKA (reference sequence). V gave up 1 base and J gave up 8 bases, with 14 bases separating them.

V usage is TRBV20-1 and J usage is TRBJ2-5; 14 bases line up with TRBD2. The CDR3 runs to 13 residues. V shed 5 bases, J shed 5 bases, and the junction held 1 base outside the gene matches. Germline CDR1 is DFQATT and CDR2 is SNEGSKA (reference sequence). CDR3 coding DNA: TGCAGTGCTGGACTAGCGGGAGGTGAGACCCAGTACTTC. Encoded protein: CSAGLAGGETQYF.

This clonotype was found many times. This chain joins TRBV29-1 and TRBJ2-5; either TRBD1 or TRBD2 may fit D (7 bases each). V lost 7 bases, J lost 4 bases, and 16 bases lay in between. The CDR3 sequence is 13 residues long. Germline CDR1 and CDR2: SQVTM and ANQGSEA. In DNA, the CDR3 is TGCAGCGCGAGACAGGGCGGGGGAGAGACCCAGTACTTC. Residues: CSARQGGGETQYF.

Many counts were recorded for this clonotype. The chain has TRBV4-2 and TRBJ2-3; the match to TRBD2 covers 10 bases. The CDR3 runs 16 residues. Germline CDR1 reads LGHNA; CDR2 reads YNFKEQ. J lost 4 bases, V lost 4 bases, and 8 bases had no gene match. CDR3 amino acids: CASSPSAGGWADTQYF. In DNA form, the CDR3 reads TGTGCCAGCAGCCCGTCAGCGGGGGGGTGGGCAGATACGCAGTATTTT.

This clonotype came up many times. This chain joins TRBV27 and TRBJ1-5; D is undetermined. CDR1 MNHEY and CDR2 SMNVEV come from the germline V gene (reference sequence). This CDR3 is 13 amino acids long. V shed 3 bases and J shed 6 bases, with 9 bases lying between them. The CDR3 DNA is TGTGCCAGCAGTTTTCAAGCAGGTCAGCCCCAGCATTTT. It encodes CASSFQAGQPQHF.

This sequence joins TRBV5-1 and TRBJ2-7, with TRBD2 matching over 7 bases. The germline gives CDR1 SGHRS, CDR2 YFSETQ. The CDR3 consists of 12 residues. The junction had 2 bases not matched to a gene; V was cut back by 3 bases and J by 5 bases. For the CDR3, the DNA is TGCGCCAGCAGCTCACTAGCGAACGAGCAGTACTTC. It yields the protein CASSSLANEQYF.

This clonotype was detected many times. The chain joins TRBV7-9 to TRBJ1-1, with 8 bases fitting TRBD1. CDR3 size: 14 residues. The ends lost 4 bases at V and 5 bases at J; junction bases unmatched: 6. CDR1 SEHNR and CDR2 FQNEAQ come from the germline V gene (reference sequence). This CDR3 reads CASSYGQGETEAFF. The CDR3 DNA follows: TGTGCCAGCAGCTACGGACAGGGAGAGACTGAAGCTTTCTTT.

This clonotype was counted at least ten times. The chain couples TRBV7-2 to TRBJ2-1, with D perhaps being TRBD1 or TRBD2 (5 bases each). There are 12 residues in the CDR3. V lost 0 bases and J lost 12, with 9 bases in between. The germline V gene encodes CDR1 SGHTA and CDR2 FQGNSA. The CDR3 nucleotides are TGTGCCAGCAGCTTAGCGGTGGGGACGCAGTTCTTC. This sequence encodes CASSLAVGTQFF.

This rearrangement joins TRBV7-2 to TRBJ2-1; weak D call: TRBD1 (6 bases). V lost 5 bases and J lost 0, with 11 bases in between. Germline CDR1 SGHTA, CDR2 FQGNSA. This CDR3 contains 15 residues. The CDR3 spells CASSRKGDSYNEQFF. The CDR3 region has the DNA TGTGCCAGCAGCCGTAAGGGGGACTCCTACAATGAGCAGTTCTTC.

This clonotype was observed at least ten times. The V and J genes are TRBV7-2 and TRBJ2-7, with a tentative D call TRBD2 (5 bases). The CDR3 consists of 14 residues. The V gene lost 8 bases and the J gene lost 0 bases, with 14 bases spanning the gap. CDR1 and CDR2 from the germline V gene are SGHTA and FQGNSA. CDR3: CASSLGLVSYEQYF. The CDR3, as DNA: TGTGCCAGCTCACTTGGACTGGTCTCCTACGAGCAGTACTTC.